Sequencing of this TCR beta chain was carried out in a study of blood T cell repertoires in COVID-19 (dated by TCRdb to between 2020 and 2021). In the study overall: Samples from collaborators originated in the United States, Italy and Spain and spanned both the acute and convalescent phases of COVID-19. The prospective study material was composed of cDNA or gDNA derived from T cells, B-cell-depleted T cells, or PBMCs. The dataset comprised deeply sampled blood TCRbeta repertoires from subjects exposed to, actively infected with, or recovered from COVID-19. The repertoires were released in a freely available public database meant as a resource for research on the immune response to SARS-CoV-2. The samples were drawn from the first 160 participants of the ongoing ImmuneRACE study and from 950 to 1,500 subjects provided by 6 global collaborators. A de-identified subject ID, COVID-19 status, age in years and sex were almost always included in the sample metadata. Where available, HLA class I and class II types were taken from metadata supplied by the sample provider and were not determined by assay-based typing.

TCRbeta CDR3 regions were amplified from genomic DNA using the immunoSEQ Assay, a bias-controlled multiplex PCR. Processing in the source paper ran as follows. The number of nucleated cells in each sample was estimated by amplification of reference gene primers within the assay. To quantify the absolute abundance of each unique TCRbeta CDR3 rearrangement, sequence reads were collapsed and filtered. For each sample, productive Simpson clonality was calculated as the square root of Simpson's diversity index across productive rearrangements. TCRdb stores this immuneACCESS table with in-frame sequences only. Part of the clones is absent; in the studies checked, under half of the shortfall reflects unresolved V genes, and no reason is known for the rest. The V and J calls and the clone size are those of that table, but D and trimming were determined from the DNA. The table for this sample lists 240,000 or so clones; around 86% of them were counted only once. Approximately 1.8% of the sample belongs to the ten largest clones.

Samples from volunteer blood donors who had recovered from COVID-19 were contributed by a second Seattle source. The collaborating institutions used their own protocols to collect whole blood in K2EDTA tubes. For TCRbeta analysis, collaborator samples were shipped as frozen whole blood, as isolated PBMCs, or as DNA extracted from either sample type. Measured from the cysteine to the phenylalanine, the CDR3 is 17 residues long. Only the CDR3 region is kept as DNA, spanning 51 bases read in frame from base 1. CDR1 and CDR2 (LGHDT, YNNKEL) derive from the germline V gene (reference sequence). Unmatched junction bases come to 7, with V trimmed by 2 bases and J by 2 bases. Results the study describes overall, beyond this receptor: The quantity of clinical and demographic metadata differed by source and by participant and was supplied without curation.

About this clone itself: The antigen this receptor binds is unknown. One base away there is no much larger clone; base qualities are not given.

Specimen: peripheral blood. The source is a man in his thirties or forties who had recovered from COVID-19. This sequence uses TRBV3-1 (or the pseudogene TRBV3-2) and TRBJ2-1, with 9 bases in between that match TRBD2. CDR3 region: CASSQTSGGQAYNEQFF. The DNA sequence is as follows: TGTGCCAGCAGCCAAACCAGCGGGGGGCAGGCCTACAATGAGCAGTTCTTC.